These 26 T cell receptor beta chains were sequenced from one sample in a study of blood T cells in healthy people across ages. PCR was performed a second time for 7 to 11 cycles using a sample-barcoded 5' primer and a J-beta primer mix. TCRdb reprocessed the 5' RACE reads via MiXCR and lists one record per CDR3 protein. The sample shows 800,000 to 1,300,000 distinct CDR3 sequences, approximately 25% of them seen only once. The same specimen was also included in a second study, on T cells of mothers and their children.

The material sequenced was blood. These TCRs come from a girl aged 2-10 years in good health.

The sample holds a few counts of this clonotype. The chain has TRBV18 and TRBJ2-2; D not certain. CDR3 length equals 15 residues. Germline CDR1 is KGHSH and CDR2 is LQKENI. Trimming pared 1 base from V and 4 bases from J, leaving 10 bases between. DNA for the CDR3: TGTGCCAGCTCACCACTTAGTATTACCACCGGGGAGCTGTTTTTT. Translating gives CASSPLSITTGELFF.

This clonotype was counted a few times. The chain links TRBV9 to TRBJ1-6; maybe TRBD1 (6 bases). CDR1 and CDR2 (germline): SGDLS, YYNGEE. Between the trimmed V and J ends, which lost 3 bases and 9 bases, there was a span of 19 bases. CDR3 size: 16 residues. CDR3 loop: CASSGPLSGAGSPLHF. The CDR3, as DNA: TGTGCCAGCAGCGGGCCCTTGTCGGGGGCAGGTTCACCCCTCCACTTT.

The genes are TRBV19 and TRBJ1-1; no clear D. Deletions cut 6 bases from V and 1 base from J, with 15 bases between. Germline V gene data show CDR1 as LNHDA and CDR2 as SQIVND (reference sequence). This CDR3 has 15 amino acids. The CDR3 is CASSSNEYGNTEAFF. CDR3 nucleotide sequence: TGTGCCAGTAGCAGTAACGAATACGGGAACACTGAAGCTTTCTTT.

This clonotype was observed a handful of times. CDR3 sequence (DNA): TGTGCCAGCAGTCCCGTAACTACGAGGACACCCCTCCACTTT. Protein sequence: CASSPVTTRTPLHF. This chain joins TRBV12-3 or TRBV12-4 and TRBJ1-6; D gene ambiguous. V gave up 5 bases and J gave up 11 bases, with 16 bases separating them. This CDR3 has 14 residues.

This clonotype was counted at least ten times. The CDR3 DNA reads TGTGCCAGCAGTTTTCTCCACGAGCAGTACTTC. Translating it yields CASSFLHEQYF. The rearrangement joins TRBV12-3 or TRBV12-4 to TRBJ2-7, with D unclear. V was clipped by 3 bases and J by 5 bases, with 5 bases between them. The CDR3 has 11 amino acids.

The chain joins TRBV20-1 to TRBJ1-1; a possible D gene is TRBD1 (6 bases). The V and J ends lost 3 bases and 6 bases respectively, with 17 bases between them. Germline V CDR1 and CDR2: DFQATT, SNEGSKA (reference sequence). This CDR3 has 14 amino acids. The CDR3 reads CSASLRDTGAEAFF. The CDR3 DNA sequence: TGCAGTGCTAGCCTCCGGGACACCGGAGCTGAAGCTTTCTTT.

This chain joins TRBV2 and TRBJ1-1; the match to TRBD1 covers 9 bases. This CDR3 spans 12 amino acids. Germline values: CDR1 SNHLY, CDR2 FYNNEI. J gave up 7 bases and V 6 bases, and 3 bases lay outside the gene matches. Here the CDR3 reads CASSGQGNEAFF. The CDR3 nucleotides read TGTGCCAGCAGCGGACAGGGGAATGAAGCTTTCTTT.

The rearrangement uses TRBV28 and TRBJ2-5, with 9 nucleotides matching TRBD1. CDR3 size: 15 residues. Germline lookup yields CDR1 MDHEN and CDR2 SYDVKM. V lost 6 bases, J lost 5 bases, and 10 bases stayed unmatched. The CDR3 reads CASSTLQGAKETQYF. The CDR3 DNA is TGTGCCAGCAGCACACTACAGGGGGCGAAGGAGACCCAGTACTTC. Drawing the rest from reference TRBV28 and TRBJ2-5, the complete variable domain is DVKVTQSSRYLVKRTGEKVFLECVQDMDHENMFWYRQDPGLGLRLIYFSYDVKMKEKGDIPEGYSVSREKKERFSLILESASTNQTSMYLCASSTLQGAKETQYFGPGTRLLVL.

This chain connects TRBV20-1 to TRBJ2-5; no reliable D call. The closer fit of TRBJ2-1 to the DNA end suggests the J call may be wrong. CDR1 is DFQATT, CDR2 SNEGSKA, per germline (reference sequence). The CDR3 runs to 14 residues. The CDR3 bases are TGCAGTGCTAGTCGGAACCTTTACGGCAATGAGCAGTTCTTC. Its translation: CSASRNLYGNEQFF.

The chain links TRBV7-2 to TRBJ1-2; TRBD1 might be the D (6 bases). This CDR3 spans 16 amino acids. The germline V gene has CDR1 SGHTA and CDR2 FQGNSA. V lost 5 bases and J 4 bases, leaving 20 bases between the germline ends. The CDR3 DNA sequence: TGTGCCAGCAGCCCGGACAGCCTACTAACCTCCTATGGCTACACCTTC. Protein product: CASSPDSLLTSYGYTF.

The rearrangement joins TRBV29-1 to TRBJ1-1; no clear D gene. V dropped 4 bases and J dropped 7 bases, with 7 bases sitting between them. This CDR3 is 10 amino acids long. Germline V gene sequence: CDR1 SQVTM, CDR2 ANQGSEA. CDR3 coding DNA: TGCAGCGTTGTTCTTAATGAAGCTTTCTTT. Amino acid sequence: CSVVLNEAFF.

The chain links TRBV6-6 to TRBJ2-1; the D gene is possibly TRBD2 (6 bases). The CDR3 covers 13 residues. Per the germline V gene, CDR1 is MNHNY and CDR2 is SVGAGI (reference sequence). The CDR3 nucleotides read TGTGCTACCGCAGGGTCTAGCGTGAATGAGCAGTTCTTC. Protein sequence: CATAGSSVNEQFF.

The chain combines TRBV29-1 with TRBJ2-5, with D possibly matching TRBD2 (6 bases). The assigned J gene may be wrong: the sequence end matches TRBJ2-1 better. This CDR3 is 13 amino acids long. Per the germline V gene, CDR1 is SQVTM and CDR2 is ANQGSEA. The CDR3 nucleotides read TGCAGCGTTGGTGGGGGGTCTGATATTGAGCAGTTCTTC. Its protein product is CSVGGGSDIEQFF.

The chain recombines TRBV12-3 or TRBV12-4 with TRBJ1-1; the D is unclear. CDR3 length: 13 residues. With 7 bases removed from V and 0 bases from J, the gap between germline ends came to 9 bases. Here the CDR3 DNA reads TGTGCCAGCACCCCCGAGGTGAACACTGAAGCTTTCTTT. It translates to CASTPEVNTEAFF.

DNA of the CDR3: TGTGCCAGCAGTGCCCGGGGCTACACCTTC. Protein product: CASSARGYTF. V usage is TRBV6-6 and J usage is TRBJ1-2, with D unclear. Looked up from germline, CDR1 is MNHNY and CDR2 is SVGAGI (reference sequence). This CDR3 comprises 10 residues. V was pared by 5 bases and J by 8 bases, with 6 bases between.

This sequence joins TRBV21-1 and TRBJ2-1; the DNA was not compared with TRBD1, the D call given in the table. TRBV21-1 is assigned pseudogene status. The CDR3 contains 14 residues. CDR3 sequence reads: CAVFCQGKLNEQFF. CDR3 sequence (DNA): TGTGCCGTCTTTTGCCAGGGGAAGCTGAATGAGCAGTTCTTC.

This clonotype is a singleton in its sample. The chain employs TRBV28 and TRBJ1-3; no clear D. Between the trimmed V and J ends, which lost 8 bases and 0 bases, there was a span of 5 bases. This CDR3 comprises 12 residues. Per the germline V gene, CDR1 is MDHEN and CDR2 is SYDVKM. CDR3 protein: CASWDSGNTIYF. In DNA, the CDR3 is TGTGCCAGCTGGGACTCTGGAAACACCATATATTTT.

This rearrangement joins TRBV6-6 to TRBJ1-6; the match to TRBD1 covers 8 bases. Germline V gene data show CDR1 as MNHNY and CDR2 as SVGAGI (reference sequence). CDR3 length: 16 amino acids. J gave up 7 bases and V 7 bases, and 12 bases lay outside the gene matches. The CDR3: CASTRGGTGGNSPLHF. In nucleotides, the CDR3 is TGTGCCAGCACCCGAGGGGGTACAGGGGGGAATTCACCCCTCCACTTT.

This clonotype showed up just a few times. The chain has TRBV2 and TRBJ2-7; 7 positions agree with TRBD1. Germline trimming cut 7 bases from V and 5 bases from J; bases unmatched to any gene: 5. Germline assignment: CDR1 SNHLY and CDR2 FYNNEI. The CDR3 is 12 residues long. The CDR3 DNA reads as TGTGCCAGCAAGACAGGGTCACACGAGCAGTACTTC. Protein sequence: CASKTGSHEQYF.

V is TRBV6-1 and J is TRBJ2-7; D is perhaps TRBD2 (8 bases). In germline, CDR1 is MNHNS, CDR2 SASEGT. Trimming removed 6 bases at V and 0 bases at J, with 24 bases between. The CDR3 is made up of 18 amino acids. Here the CDR3 reads CASRGLVQGGRSSYEQYF. CDR3 nucleotides: TGTGCCAGCAGGGGACTAGTCCAGGGGGGGAGGTCCTCCTACGAGCAGTACTTC.

This clonotype was found a few times. At one boundary the junction diverges from the germline segment, which might be a read error. The V gene is TRBV29-1, the J gene TRBJ2-5; 7 positions match TRBD2. The CDR3 loop spans 8 amino acids. CDR1 is SQVTM, CDR2 ANQGSEA, per germline. This CDR3 is CSVVGGFF. In DNA, the CDR3 is TGCAGCGTTGTCGGGGGGTTCTTC.

The V gene is TRBV20-1, the J gene TRBJ2-1; D not certain. Trimming stripped 6 bases from V and 5 bases from J, with 20 bases between. Per the germline V gene, CDR1 is DFQATT and CDR2 is SNEGSKA (reference sequence). The CDR3 runs to 15 residues. In DNA, the CDR3 is TGCAGTGCCCTAAATCTCAGAGTTGCTGACAATGAGCAGTTCTTC. Translation gives CSALNLRVADNEQFF.

This clonotype showed up just a few times. J is TRBJ2-1 and V is TRBV11-2; weak D call: TRBD1 (5 bases). The J call is in doubt because the DNA end fits TRBJ2-5 better. This CDR3 has 17 amino acids. Germline V gene lookup returns CDR1 SGHAT and CDR2 FQNNGV. CDR3 sequence reads: CASSFHRKVVEQETQYF. As DNA, the CDR3 is TGTGCCAGCAGCTTCCACAGGAAAGTGGTGGAACAAGAGACCCAGTACTTC.

The rearrangement links TRBV20-1 to TRBJ2-7; TRBD2 matches at 12 bases. The V segment lost 4 bases and the J segment 2 bases; nucleotides outside the gene matches: 9. CDR3 length: 16 residues. From germline, CDR1 is DFQATT and CDR2 SNEGSKA (reference sequence). The CDR3 spells CSATPGTSGRAYEQYF. In DNA, the CDR3 is TGCAGTGCTACCCCCGGGACTAGCGGGCGCGCCTACGAGCAGTACTTC.

The V and J genes are TRBV6-6 and TRBJ1-5, with TRBD1 as a possible D gene (5 bases). The CDR3 runs 13 residues. Germline loops: CDR1 MNHNY, CDR2 SVGAGI (reference sequence). V was shortened by 7 bases and J by 9 bases, with 16 bases between the two germline ends. Here the CDR3 DNA reads TGTGCCAGCACCGACAGTAAATATCGGCCCCAGCATTTT. Amino acid sequence: CASTDSKYRPQHF.

The V call is TRBV25-1, the J call TRBJ2-1; no clear D. Between the trimmed V and J ends, which lost 5 bases and 9 bases, there was a span of 14 bases. The CDR3 consists of 13 residues. Germline CDR1 MGHDK, CDR2 SYGVNS. CDR3 amino acids: CASSFTGFAEQFF. The CDR3 DNA sequence: TGTGCCAGCAGTTTTACGGGTTTCGCTGAGCAGTTCTTC.